This TCR beta chain was identified during a study of cytomegalovirus exposure and HLA in healthy donors. Whole-study findings and limits: Later analysis identified several of the most significant clusters that appeared linked to common viral pathogens. Diagnosis of cytomegalovirus status made by the classifier reportedly showed high specificity and sensitivity.

Concerning this clone itself: No antigen is known for it.

Amplification used 60 Vbeta primers and 13 Jbeta primers. Using immunoSEQ multiplex PCR, the repertoire was profiled, and TCRdb retains in-frame clones only, with some absent. The sample has 150,000 to 160,000 clones, more than 75% seen once. Per germline, CDR1 SGHTA and CDR2 FQGNSA. The CDR3 is made up of 18 amino acids. V was pared by 1 base and J by 4 bases, with 8 bases of the junction left unmatched. The rearrangement uses TRBV7-2 and TRBJ2-1, with 12 bases lining up with TRBD2. The sequence was collected from a woman aged 18-29 years in good health and CMV-seronegative. Sequencing was carried out using PBMCs. CDR3 in amino acids: CASSLVGTSGHQYNEQFF. The CDR3 DNA is TGTGCCAGCAGCTTAGTAGGGACTAGCGGGCATCAATACAATGAGCAGTTCTTC.